These T cell receptor beta chains were read from a single sample in a study of blood T cells in healthy people across ages. TCRdb recomputed calls from the 5' RACE reads with MiXCR, one row per CDR3 protein. This sample has hundreds of thousands of distinct CDR3 sequences, with 45% to 50% found just once. Material: blood. These receptors were collected from a woman in her sixties or seventies in good health. Each CDR3 is given with its conserved first and last residue. The D gene is left open where the match is weak. Clone size appears in some rows only: once, few, many, or a class for an expanded clone.

len	d_gene	abundance	j_gene	v_gene	CDR3aa	CDR3nt
15	TRBD2	NA	TRBJ2-7	TRBV13	CASRSSGRRPGEQYF	TGTGCCAGCAGATCTAGCGGGAGACGACCGGGGGAGCAGTACTTC
15	NA	few	TRBJ2-4	TRBV18	CASSPGGATAAIQYF	TGTGCCAGCTCACCAGGGGGCGCGACCGCAGCCATTCAGTACTTC
13	NA	few	TRBJ2-1	TRBV12-3/TRBV12-4	CASSFGGFNEQFF	TGTGCCAGCAGTTTTGGAGGGTTCAATGAGCAGTTCTTC
13	TRBD1	NA	TRBJ2-1	TRBV29-1	CSETGGNNNEQFF	TGCAGCGAGACAGGGGGCAACAACAATGAGCAGTTCTTC
12	NA	few	TRBJ2-5	TRBV20-1	CSALTGQETQYF	TGCAGTGCCCTGACTGGCCAAGAGACCCAGTACTTC
15	TRBD1	few	TRBJ2-2	TRBV5-5	CASSPDRANTGELFF	TGTGCCAGCAGCCCGGACAGGGCCAACACCGGGGAGCTGTTTTTT
17	TRBD1	NA	TRBJ2-7	TRBV25-1	CASSAGPLRGRSYEQYF	TGTGCCAGCAGTGCCGGCCCCCTCAGGGGGCGAAGCTACGAGCAGTACTTC
13	TRBD1	once	TRBJ1-4	TRBV30	CAWAGQINEKLFF	TGTGCCTGGGCGGGACAGATTAATGAAAAACTGTTTTTT
18	TRBD1	NA	TRBJ2-1	TRBV7-6	CASSLNIIGQGRNNEQFF	TGTGCCAGCAGCTTAAATATTATTGGACAGGGACGTAACAATGAGCAGTTCTTC
15	TRBD1	few	TRBJ2-3	TRBV15	CATSPDRLRSDTQYF	TGTGCCACCAGCCCGGACAGGCTAAGGTCAGATACGCAGTATTTT
15	NA	NA	TRBJ2-4	TRBV29-1	CSVEKVSGAKNIQYF	TGCAGCGTTGAAAAGGTCTCGGGGGCCAAAAACATTCAGTACTTC
12	NA	NA	TRBJ1-2	TRBV29-1	CSVGEQSYGYTF	TGCAGCGTTGGAGAACAGAGTTATGGCTACACCTTC
15	NA	NA	TRBJ2-3	TRBV24-1	CAASDFGPSRDTQYF	TGTGCCGCCAGTGATTTCGGGCCCTCTCGAGATACGCAGTATTTT
15	NA	NA	TRBJ1-6	TRBV5-1	CASSLIGGRASPLHF	TGCGCCAGCAGCTTGATCGGGGGCAGGGCCTCACCCCTCCACTTT
13	NA	NA	TRBJ2-7	TRBV30	CAWSGSSYNEQYF	TGTGCCTGGAGCGGGAGCTCCTACAATGAGCAGTACTTC
12	NA	NA	TRBJ2-7	TRBV19	CASRARLGEQYF	TGTGCCAGTAGGGCGAGGCTCGGCGAGCAGTACTTC
15	TRBD1	NA	TRBJ1-4	TRBV13	CASSGLTGESEKLFF	TGTGCCAGCAGCGGTTTAACAGGGGAAAGCGAAAAACTGTTTTTT
12	NA	NA	TRBJ2-3	TRBV10-3	CAISKGGDTQYF	TGTGCCATCAGCAAGGGGGGAGATACGCAGTATTTT
17	TRBD2	many	TRBJ2-1	TRBV29-1	CSAGTSGRASSYNEQFF	TGCAGCGCTGGGACTAGCGGGAGGGCTAGCTCCTACAATGAGCAGTTCTTC
17	NA	NA	TRBJ1-6	TRBV6-5	CASSSGTRSSYNSPLHF	TGTGCCAGCAGTTCCGGGACACGCAGCTCCTATAATTCACCCCTCCACTTT
13	NA	NA	TRBJ2-7	TRBV4-1	CASSQEEAYEQYF	TGCGCCAGCAGCCAAGAAGAAGCCTACGAGCAGTACTTC
12	NA	few	TRBJ2-7	TRBV29-1	CSVEQAADEQYF	TGCAGCGTTGAACAGGCGGCTGACGAGCAGTACTTC
13	NA	NA	TRBJ2-7	TRBV29-1	CSVAGGRTYEQYF	TGCAGCGTTGCAGGGGGGAGGACCTACGAGCAGTACTTC
13	TRBD2	few	TRBJ2-3	TRBV15	CAIKRGSTDTQYF	TGTGCCATCAAGCGGGGTAGCACAGATACGCAGTATTTT
13	TRBD1	many	TRBJ2-7	TRBV7-2	CASSRDRGGEQYF	TGTGCCAGCAGCCGCGACAGGGGAGGCGAGCAGTACTTC
15	NA	once	TRBJ2-1	TRBV28	CASRVLRELCNEQFF	TGTGCCAGCAGGGTGCTCCGGGAGCTGTGCAATGAGCAGTTCTTC
16	TRBD1	few	TRBJ1-2	TRBV7-2	CASSLGTGYLFYGYTF	TGTGCCAGCAGCTTAGGGACAGGGTACCTCTTCTATGGCTACACCTTC
15	TRBD2	few	TRBJ2-3	TRBV7-3	CASKPSTSGRATQYF	TGTGCCAGCAAACCTTCGACTAGCGGGAGGGCCACGCAGTATTTT